Below, 8 T cell receptor beta chains from the same sample are listed, as sequenced in a study of blood T cell repertoires in COVID-19. Data came from immunoSEQ multiplex PCR; TCRdb stores just in-frame clones and leaves some out. The sample records hundreds of thousands of clones, approximately 85% being singletons. The sequencing input was PBMCs or T cells enriched from blood (not recorded which). These receptors were collected from a woman aged 25-40 years who had recovered from COVID-19.

The rearrangement links TRBV7-9 to TRBJ1-5, with D unclear. Germline V gene lookup returns CDR1 SEHNR and CDR2 FQNEAQ (reference sequence). The V end lost 4 bases, the J end lost 6 bases, and 7 bases lay between the germline ends. This CDR3 comprises 12 residues. DNA of the CDR3: TGTGCCAGCAGCTCACTTTCTCAGCCCCAGCATTTT. Protein: CASSSLSQPQHF.

The rearrangement links TRBV9 to TRBJ1-4; D uncertain. This CDR3 is built from 16 residues. V was trimmed by 0 bases and J by 6 bases, leaving 15 bases between them. CDR1 is SGDLS, CDR2 YYNGEE, per germline. The CDR3 sequence is CASSVGLRTVDEKLFF. The CDR3 bases are TGTGCCAGCAGCGTAGGGCTCAGAACAGTTGATGAAAAACTGTTTTTT.

V and J are TRBV5-1 and TRBJ1-1, with a weak D call TRBD1 (6 bases). CDR1 and CDR2 (germline): SGHRS, YFSETQ. Trimming took off 3 bases at V and 5 bases at J, with 17 bases between the two ends. The CDR3 is 15 residues long. In DNA, the CDR3 is TGCGCCAGCAGCTCATTGGGGGGGCTAGGTACTGAAGCTTTCTTT. It specifies CASSSLGGLGTEAFF. The variable domain in full, with the rest retrieved from reference TRBV5-1 and TRBJ1-1, is KAGVTQTPRYLIKTRGQQVTLSCSPISGHRSVSWYQQTPGQGLQFLFEYFSETQRNKGNFPGRFSGRQFSNSRSEMNVSTLELGDSALYLCASSSLGGLGTEAFFGQGTRLTVV.

The chain carries TRBV28 and TRBJ1-2; possibly TRBD1 for D (6 bases). Trimming cost V 3 bases and J 8 bases, with 16 bases left between them. This CDR3 has 14 residues. From germline, CDR1 is MDHEN and CDR2 SYDVKM. In nucleotides, the CDR3 is TGTGCCAGCAGTTTCAGATCCAGGGGATCGGGCTACACCTTC. Its protein is CASSFRSRGSGYTF.

This chain links TRBV7-3 with TRBJ2-3, with D possibly being TRBD2 (6 bases). Trimming cost V 4 bases and J 5 bases, with 22 bases left between them. This CDR3 has 17 amino acids. Germline loops: CDR1 SGHTA, CDR2 FQGTGA. Here the CDR3 reads CASSSGLPGRKGDTQYF. As DNA, the CDR3 is TGTGCCAGCAGCTCAGGCTTACCGGGGAGGAAGGGAGATACGCAGTATTTT.

The chain employs TRBV30 and TRBJ1-5, with TRBD1 identical over 7 bases. This CDR3 contains 17 residues. Germline CDR1 GTSNPN, CDR2 SVGIG (reference sequence). With V trimmed by 0 bases and J by 4 bases, 12 bases remained unmatched. The CDR3 is CAWSVGGRGSGNQPQHF. CDR3 DNA sequence: TGTGCCTGGAGTGTAGGAGGCAGGGGGTCTGGGAATCAGCCCCAGCATTTT.

This chain links TRBV6-1 with TRBJ2-5; 12 positions match TRBD2. The V and J ends lost 2 bases and 1 base, in that order; junction bases with no gene match: 11. The CDR3 extends over 19 amino acids. CDR1 is MNHNS, CDR2 SASEGT, per germline. The CDR3 sequence is CASSETPPRLAGAQETQYF. Here the CDR3 DNA reads TGTGCCAGCAGTGAAACTCCACCCCGACTAGCGGGGGCCCAAGAGACCCAGTACTTC.

This chain joins TRBV29-1 and TRBJ1-1; no clear D gene. The CDR3 consists of 11 residues. The V end was cut by 3 bases, the J end by 4 bases, with 6 bases between. Germline V gene sequence: CDR1 SQVTM, CDR2 ANQGSEA. The CDR3 DNA reads as TGCAGCGTTGATCGGGGCACTGAAGCTTTCTTT. Translating it yields CSVDRGTEAFF.